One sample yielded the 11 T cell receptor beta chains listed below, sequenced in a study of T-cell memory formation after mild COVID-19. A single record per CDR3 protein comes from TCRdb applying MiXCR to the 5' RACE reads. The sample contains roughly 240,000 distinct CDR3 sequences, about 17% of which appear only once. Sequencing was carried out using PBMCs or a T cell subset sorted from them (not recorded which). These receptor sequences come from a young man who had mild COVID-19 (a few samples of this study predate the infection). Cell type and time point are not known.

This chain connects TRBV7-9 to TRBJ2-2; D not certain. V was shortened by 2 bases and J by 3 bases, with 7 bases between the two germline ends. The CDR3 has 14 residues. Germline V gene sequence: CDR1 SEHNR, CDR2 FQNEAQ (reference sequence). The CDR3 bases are TGTGCCAGCAGCTTATTTGGGGACACCGGGGAGCTGTTTTTT. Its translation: CASSLFGDTGELFF. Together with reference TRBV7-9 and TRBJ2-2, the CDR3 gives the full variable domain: DTGVSQNPRHKITKRGQNVTFRCDPISEHNRLYWYRQTLGQGPEFLTYFQNEAQLEKSRLLSDRFSAERPKGSFSTLEIQRTEQGDSAMYLCASSLFGDTGELFFGEGSRLTVL.

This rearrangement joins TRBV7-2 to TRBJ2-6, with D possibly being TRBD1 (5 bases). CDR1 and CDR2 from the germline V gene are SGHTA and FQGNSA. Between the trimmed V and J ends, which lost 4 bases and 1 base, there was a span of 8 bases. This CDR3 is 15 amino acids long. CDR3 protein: CASSSRVSGANVLTF. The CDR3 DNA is TGTGCCAGCAGCTCCAGGGTATCTGGGGCCAACGTCCTGACTTTC.

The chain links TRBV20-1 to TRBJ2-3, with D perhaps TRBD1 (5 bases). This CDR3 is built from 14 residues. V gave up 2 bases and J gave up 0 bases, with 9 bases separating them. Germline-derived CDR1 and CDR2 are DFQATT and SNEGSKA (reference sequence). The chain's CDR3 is CSARRGISTDTQYF. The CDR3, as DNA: TGCAGTGCTAGAAGGGGCATTAGCACAGATACGCAGTATTTT.

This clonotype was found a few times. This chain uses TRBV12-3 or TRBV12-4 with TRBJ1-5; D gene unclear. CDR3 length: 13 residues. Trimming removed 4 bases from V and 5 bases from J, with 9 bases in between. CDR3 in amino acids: CASSSALHQPQHF. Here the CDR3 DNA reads TGTGCCAGCAGTTCCGCCTTGCATCAGCCCCAGCATTTT.

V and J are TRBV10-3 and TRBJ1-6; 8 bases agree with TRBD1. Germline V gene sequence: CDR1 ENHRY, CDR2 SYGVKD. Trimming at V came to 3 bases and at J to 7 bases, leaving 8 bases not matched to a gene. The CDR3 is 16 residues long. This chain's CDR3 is CAISDLVQGGNSPLHF. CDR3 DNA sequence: TGTGCCATCAGTGACCTGGTACAGGGGGGGAATTCACCCCTCCACTTT.

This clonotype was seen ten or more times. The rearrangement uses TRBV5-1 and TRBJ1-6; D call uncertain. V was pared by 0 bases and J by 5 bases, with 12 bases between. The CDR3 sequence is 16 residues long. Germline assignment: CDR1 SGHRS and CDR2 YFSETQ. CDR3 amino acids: CASSLAGPENNSPLHF. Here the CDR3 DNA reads TGCGCCAGCAGCTTGGCCGGTCCAGAAAATAATTCACCCCTCCACTTT. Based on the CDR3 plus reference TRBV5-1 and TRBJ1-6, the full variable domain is KAGVTQTPRYLIKTRGQQVTLSCSPISGHRSVSWYQQTPGQGLQFLFEYFSETQRNKGNFPGRFSGRQFSNSRSEMNVSTLELGDSALYLCASSLAGPENNSPLHFGNGTRLTVT.

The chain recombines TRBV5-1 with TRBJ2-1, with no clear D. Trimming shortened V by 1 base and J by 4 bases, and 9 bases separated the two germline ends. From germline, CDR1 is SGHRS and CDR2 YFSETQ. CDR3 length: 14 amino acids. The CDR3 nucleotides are TGCGCCAGCAGCTTGTCCGGCAGATACAATGAGCAGTTCTTC. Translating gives CASSLSGRYNEQFF.

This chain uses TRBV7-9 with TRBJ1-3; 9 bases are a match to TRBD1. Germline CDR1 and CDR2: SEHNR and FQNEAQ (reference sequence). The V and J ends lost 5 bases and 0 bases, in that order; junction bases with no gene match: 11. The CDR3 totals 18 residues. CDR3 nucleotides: TGTGCCAGCAGCACCGGACAGGGGAGTGTAAACTCTGGAAACACCATATATTTT. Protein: CASSTGQGSVNSGNTIYF.

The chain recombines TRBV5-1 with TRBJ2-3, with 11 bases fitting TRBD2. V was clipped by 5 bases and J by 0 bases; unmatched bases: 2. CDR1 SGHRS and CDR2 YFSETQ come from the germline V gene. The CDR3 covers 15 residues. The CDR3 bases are TGCGCCAGCAGGAGACTAGCGGGGAGCACAGATACGCAGTATTTT. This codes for CASRRLAGSTDTQYF.

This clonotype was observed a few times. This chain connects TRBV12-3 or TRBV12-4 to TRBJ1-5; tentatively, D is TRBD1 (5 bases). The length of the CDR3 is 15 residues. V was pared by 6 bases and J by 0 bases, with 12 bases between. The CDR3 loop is CASRSGTVSNQPQHF. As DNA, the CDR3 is TGTGCCAGCAGAAGCGGGACGGTTAGCAATCAGCCCCAGCATTTT.

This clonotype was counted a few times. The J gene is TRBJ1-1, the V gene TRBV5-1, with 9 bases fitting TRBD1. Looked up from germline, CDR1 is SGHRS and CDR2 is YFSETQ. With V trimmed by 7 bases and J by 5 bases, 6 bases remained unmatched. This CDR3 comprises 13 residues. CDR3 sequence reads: CASRQGERTEAFF. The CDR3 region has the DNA TGCGCCAGCCGACAGGGGGAGAGGACTGAAGCTTTCTTT.